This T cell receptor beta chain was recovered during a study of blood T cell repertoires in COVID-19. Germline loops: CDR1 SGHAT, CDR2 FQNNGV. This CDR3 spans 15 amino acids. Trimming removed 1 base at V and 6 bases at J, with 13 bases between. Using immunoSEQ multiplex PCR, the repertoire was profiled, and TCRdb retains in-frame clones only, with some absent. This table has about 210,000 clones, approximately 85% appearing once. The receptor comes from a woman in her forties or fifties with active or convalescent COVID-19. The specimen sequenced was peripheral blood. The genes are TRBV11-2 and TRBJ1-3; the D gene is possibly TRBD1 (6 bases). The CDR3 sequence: CASSLVRSGVNTIYF. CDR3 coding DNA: TGTGCCAGCAGCTTAGTTCGGTCAGGGGTAAACACCATATATTTT. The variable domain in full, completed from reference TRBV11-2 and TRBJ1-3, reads EAGVAQSPRYKIIEKRQSVAFWCNPISGHATLYWYQQILGQGPKLLIQFQNNGVVDDSQLPKDRFSAERLKGVDSTLKIQPAKLEDSAVYLCASSLVRSGVNTIYFGEGSWLTVV.